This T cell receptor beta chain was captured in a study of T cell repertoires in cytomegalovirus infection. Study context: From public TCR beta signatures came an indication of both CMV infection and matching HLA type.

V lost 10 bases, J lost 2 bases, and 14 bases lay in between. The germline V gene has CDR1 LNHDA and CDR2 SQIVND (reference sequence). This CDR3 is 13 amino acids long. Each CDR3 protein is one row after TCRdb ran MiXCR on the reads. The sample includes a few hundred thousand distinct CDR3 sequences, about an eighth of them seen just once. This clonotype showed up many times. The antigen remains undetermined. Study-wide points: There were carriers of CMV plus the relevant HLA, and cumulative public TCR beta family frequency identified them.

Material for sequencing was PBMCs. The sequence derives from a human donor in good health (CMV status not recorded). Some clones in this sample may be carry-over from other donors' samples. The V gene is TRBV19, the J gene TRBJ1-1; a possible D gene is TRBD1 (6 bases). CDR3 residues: CATRGGPNTEAFF. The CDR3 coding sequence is TGTGCCACCAGGGGCGGGCCTAACACTGAAGCTTTCTTT.